This entry is about one T cell receptor (beta chain). What it binds is not known. A J-beta primer mix and a sample-barcoded 5' primer were used in a second PCR of about 7 to 12 cycles. Paired-end reads containing CDR3 totaled no fewer than 2.5 million for each sample. TCRdb reanalysed the 5' RACE reads using MiXCR and keeps one entry per CDR3 protein. The profile shows approximately 850,000 distinct CDR3 sequences, roughly 44% of them singletons. The record originates from a study of blood T cells in healthy people across ages. Study-wide results and caveats: CMV infection status of these donors was not known. In long-lived donors, naive CD4+ cell counts and diversity exceeded those of aged donors. The diversity estimates, figures obtained from one million T cells, were considered underestimates.

V shed 2 bases, J shed 5 bases, and the junction held 8 bases outside the gene matches. This CDR3 contains 16 residues. The germline V gene encodes CDR1 SGHTA and CDR2 FQGNSA. Input material: blood. The V call is TRBV7-2, the J call TRBJ2-3; 9 nucleotides agree with TRBD2. This clonotype was sampled from a man between 60 and 75 years old in good health. Written as DNA, the CDR3 is TGTGCCAGCAGCTTAAGAGGGGCTAGCGGGGTAGATACGCAGTATTTT. It encodes CASSLRGASGVDTQYF. Supplemented by reference TRBV7-2 and TRBJ2-3, the full variable domain reads GAGVSQSPSNKVTEKGKDVELRCDPISGHTALYWYRQSLGQGLEFLIYFQGNSAPDKSGLPSDRFSAERTGGSVSTLTIQRTQQEDSAVYLCASSLRGASGVDTQYFGPGTRLTVL.